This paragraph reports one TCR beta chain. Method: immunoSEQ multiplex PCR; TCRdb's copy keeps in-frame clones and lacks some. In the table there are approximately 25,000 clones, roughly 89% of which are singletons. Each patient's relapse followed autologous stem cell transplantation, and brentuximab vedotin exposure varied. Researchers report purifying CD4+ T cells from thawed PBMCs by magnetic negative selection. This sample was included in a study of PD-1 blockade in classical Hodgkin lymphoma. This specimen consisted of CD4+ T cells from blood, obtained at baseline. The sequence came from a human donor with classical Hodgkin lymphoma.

For the CDR3, the DNA is TGTGCCAGCAGACTTGACAACTCCGGGGAGCTGTTTTTT. It encodes CASRLDNSGELFF. V gene TRBV6-6 combines with J gene TRBJ2-2; D gene unclear. The length of the CDR3 is 13 residues. CDR1 is MNHNY, CDR2 SVGAGI, per germline (reference sequence). V was trimmed by 6 bases and J by 6 bases, leaving 11 bases between them.